The 23 T cell receptor beta chains below come from one sample, sequenced in a study of radiotherapy plus CTLA-4 blockade in lung cancer. The protocol was immunoSEQ multiplex PCR, while the TCRdb copy is restricted to in-frame clones and leaves out a portion. There are around 30,000 clones in the sample; under 85% occur only once, and roughly 15% lies in the top ten. The sample here was peripheral blood, taken from a patient treated with radiotherapy plus ipilimumab. The receptor source for this set is a human donor with non-small cell lung cancer that progressed on radiotherapy plus ipilimumab.

The V call is TRBV7-2, the J call TRBJ2-7; D is uncertain. The ends were cut back, 0 bases at V and 0 bases at J, with 9 bases in the middle. Germline CDR1 SGHTA, CDR2 FQGNSA. This CDR3 comprises 15 residues. CDR3: CASSLAAAFSYEQYF. CDR3 nucleotides: TGTGCCAGCAGCTTAGCCGCAGCTTTCTCCTACGAGCAGTACTTC.

V is TRBV5-8 and J is TRBJ2-5; D may correspond to TRBD1 or TRBD2 (6 bases each). Per the germline V gene, CDR1 is SGHTS and CDR2 is YDEGEE. V was pared by 1 base and J by 4 bases, with 17 bases between. There are 16 residues in the CDR3. CDR3 in amino acids: CASSLHGGGFGETQYF. DNA for the CDR3: TGTGCCAGCAGCTTGCATGGAGGGGGGTTTGGAGAGACCCAGTACTTC.

In nucleotides, the CDR3 is TGTGCCAGTAGTATAGATGGGGGGGGCCTAACCTCCTACAATGAGCAGTTCTTC. Its protein product is CASSIDGGGLTSYNEQFF. V and J are TRBV19 and TRBJ2-1; D is perhaps TRBD2 (7 bases). Germline CDR1 is LNHDA and CDR2 is SQIVND (reference sequence). The CDR3 has 18 residues. V shed 0 bases and J shed 0 bases, with 15 bases lying between them.

This chain joins TRBV6-5 and TRBJ1-5; possibly TRBD1 for D (5 bases). The V end lost 6 bases, the J end lost 3 bases, and 12 bases lay between the germline ends. Germline V gene lookup returns CDR1 MNHEY and CDR2 SVGAGI. CDR3 length: 14 amino acids. The CDR3 spells CASSYTGPNQPQHF. In nucleotides, the CDR3 is TGTGCCAGCAGCTATACAGGTCCCAATCAGCCCCAGCATTTT.

The V call is TRBV7-8, the J call TRBJ2-7; no definite D call. CDR1 and CDR2 (germline): SGHVS, FQNEAQ. Trimming stripped 1 base from V and 3 bases from J, with 4 bases between. This CDR3 has 12 amino acids. The chain's CDR3 is CASSLDNYEQYF. CDR3 coding DNA: TGTGCCAGCAGCTTAGACAACTACGAGCAGTACTTC. Using reference TRBV7-8 and TRBJ2-7 for the parts outside the CDR3, the full variable domain is GAGVSQSPRYKVAKRGQDVALRCDPISGHVSLFWYQQALGQGPEFLTYFQNEAQLDKSGLPSDRFFAERPEGSVSTLKIQRTQQEDSAVYLCASSLDNYEQYFGPGTRLTVT.

This clone turned up a few times. The chain has TRBV5-1 and TRBJ1-5, with 9 bases fitting TRBD1. CDR1 and CDR2 from the germline V gene are SGHRS and YFSETQ. This CDR3 has 15 amino acids. The V and J ends lost 4 bases and 1 base, in that order; junction bases with no gene match: 3. CDR3 sequence: CASSEQGASNQPQHF. DNA for the CDR3: TGCGCCAGCAGCGAACAGGGGGCAAGCAATCAGCCCCAGCATTTT.

This clone has a handful of counts. The V and J genes are TRBV28 and TRBJ2-7, with D possibly called TRBD1 or TRBD2 (5 bases each). V lost 7 bases and J lost 6, with 10 bases in between. Germline CDR1 is MDHEN and CDR2 is SYDVKM. The CDR3 length is 11 residues. CDR3 bases: TGTGCCAGCACGATGGGGACCGAGCAGTACTTC. It is translated as CASTMGTEQYF. Filled out from reference TRBV28 and TRBJ2-7, the complete variable domain reads DVKVTQSSRYLVKRTGEKVFLECVQDMDHENMFWYRQDPGLGLRLIYFSYDVKMKEKGDIPEGYSVSREKKERFSLILESASTNQTSMYLCASTMGTEQYFGPGTRLTVT.

This chain uses TRBV28 with TRBJ2-3, with 10 bases identical to TRBD2. The length of the CDR3 is 21 residues. Germline V CDR1 and CDR2: MDHEN, SYDVKM. J lost 4 bases, V lost 4 bases, and 23 bases had no gene match. CDR3 sequence reads: CASSSSTIGAGGPRFADTQYF. CDR3 nucleotide sequence: TGTGCCAGCAGTTCATCCACTATAGGAGCGGGAGGGCCGAGGTTTGCAGATACGCAGTATTTT.

This chain uses TRBV2 with TRBJ1-6; D is ambiguous. V was clipped by 8 bases and J by 0 bases, with 8 bases between them. Germline V gives CDR1 SNHLY, CDR2 FYNNEI. The CDR3 length is 14 residues. The CDR3 loop reads CASHPSSYNSPLHF. The CDR3 region has the DNA TGTGCCAGCCACCCCAGCTCCTATAATTCACCCCTCCACTTT.

On this clone: At one of its ends the junction is not consistent with the germline gene, which may arise from a read error. The gene calls are TRBV6-6 and TRBJ2-1, with D hard to call. The germline gives CDR1 MNHNY, CDR2 SVGAGI (reference sequence). This CDR3 contains 11 residues. CDR3 sequence (DNA): TGTGCCAGCATCTCCCACAATGAGCAGTTCTTC. Protein product: CASISHNEQFF.

CDR3 DNA sequence: TGTGCCAGCAGCTCCGGGACAGCCAATAATTCACCCCTCCACTTT. The encoded protein is CASSSGTANNSPLHF. The chain recombines TRBV9 with TRBJ1-6, with TRBD1 identical over 7 bases. The CDR3 covers 15 residues. The J segment lost 5 bases and the V segment lost 4 bases, leaving 6 bases of the junction unmatched. Germline values: CDR1 SGDLS, CDR2 YYNGEE.

The chain joins TRBV7-9 to TRBJ2-7; 7 nucleotides match TRBD2. Germline CDR1 SEHNR, CDR2 FQNEAQ (reference sequence). The CDR3 is 16 amino acids. Trimming at V came to 4 bases and at J to 3 bases, leaving 12 bases not matched to a gene. The CDR3 nucleotides are TGTGCCAGCAGCTCCACCTATAGCGGGCCCCACTACGAGCAGTACTTC. Protein sequence: CASSSTYSGPHYEQYF. The full variable domain, with the rest looked up from reference TRBV7-9 and TRBJ2-7, is DTGVSQNPRHKITKRGQNVTFRCDPISEHNRLYWYRQTLGQGPEFLTYFQNEAQLEKSRLLSDRFSAERPKGSFSTLEIQRTEQGDSAMYLCASSSTYSGPHYEQYFGPGTRLTVT.

V gene TRBV11-2 combines with J gene TRBJ2-5; 7 bases match TRBD1. Trimming removed 0 bases from V and 0 bases from J; junction bases left unmatched: 1. Germline values: CDR1 SGHAT, CDR2 FQNNGV. The CDR3 runs 15 residues. The CDR3 sequence: CASSLEQGYQETQYF. Written as DNA, the CDR3 is TGTGCCAGCAGCTTAGAACAGGGGTACCAAGAGACCCAGTACTTC.

This rearrangement joins TRBV27 to TRBJ2-7; possible D gene TRBD2, 6 bases. V lost 5 bases and J lost 2, with 19 bases in between. The CDR3 sequence is 16 residues long. Germline V gene sequence: CDR1 MNHEY, CDR2 SMNVEV (reference sequence). The CDR3 DNA reads TGTGCCAGCAGTCCCTCAGCGGGTGGGGTCACCTACGAGCAGTACTTC. As protein: CASSPSAGGVTYEQYF.

The chain employs TRBV9 and TRBJ2-6; the D gene is possibly TRBD1 (6 bases). The CDR3 is 17 amino acids. Germline V lookup: CDR1 SGDLS, CDR2 YYNGEE. V dropped 4 bases and J dropped 0 bases, with 14 bases sitting between them. The CDR3: CASSPTGSLSGANVLTF. Written as DNA, the CDR3 is TGTGCCAGCAGCCCTACAGGGTCGCTCTCTGGGGCCAACGTCCTGACTTTC. The variable domain in full, with the rest retrieved from reference TRBV9 and TRBJ2-6, is DSGVTQTPKHLITATGQRVTLRCSPRSGDLSVYWYQQSLDQGLQFLIQYYNGEERAKGNILERFSAQQFPDLHSELNLSSLELGDSALYFCASSPTGSLSGANVLTFGAGSRLTVL.

The rearrangement links TRBV4-2 to TRBJ2-1; D remains unclear. This CDR3 has 16 amino acids. Trimming stripped 0 bases from V and 9 bases from J, with 18 bases between. CDR1 is LGHNA, CDR2 YNFKEQ, per germline. This CDR3 is CASSQEGKASTSEQFF. DNA of the CDR3: TGTGCCAGCAGCCAAGAAGGGAAGGCTAGTACAAGTGAGCAGTTCTTC.

The chain has TRBV27 and TRBJ2-1; no reliable D call. The V end lost 0 bases, the J end lost 0 bases, and 6 bases lay between the germline ends. Germline V CDR1 and CDR2: MNHEY, SMNVEV (reference sequence). The CDR3 is made up of 15 amino acids. In nucleotides, the CDR3 is TGTGCCAGCAGTTTATCGGGTTCCTCCTACAATGAGCAGTTCTTC. It encodes CASSLSGSSYNEQFF.

This chain uses TRBV7-2 with TRBJ1-1, with 9 bases aligning to TRBD1. This CDR3 comprises 16 residues. The germline V gene encodes CDR1 SGHTA and CDR2 FQGNSA. J lost 1 base, V lost 3 bases, and 6 bases had no gene match. The chain's CDR3 is CASSFVTGGRNTEAFF. CDR3 DNA: TGTGCCAGCAGCTTCGTGACAGGGGGACGGAACACTGAAGCTTTCTTT.

The gene calls are TRBV6-5 and TRBJ2-5, with D perhaps given as TRBD1 or TRBD2 (6 bases each). From germline, CDR1 is MNHEY and CDR2 SVGAGI. Deletions cut 7 bases from V and 4 bases from J, with 13 bases between. The CDR3 sequence is 13 residues long. CDR3 loop: CASTPGGGETQYF. CDR3 DNA sequence: TGTGCCAGCACCCCAGGAGGGGGAGAGACCCAGTACTTC.

This clone was seen a few times. V gene TRBV5-6 combines with J gene TRBJ1-5; a possible D gene is TRBD1 (6 bases). Germline CDR1 and CDR2: SGHDT and YYEEEE. Trimming removed 1 base from V and 5 bases from J, with 16 bases in between. The CDR3 contains 16 residues. CDR3: CASSLKGQGKDQPQHF. The CDR3 DNA sequence: TGTGCCAGCAGCTTGAAAGGGCAGGGGAAGGATCAGCCCCAGCATTTT. Full variable domain (missing parts from reference TRBV5-6 and TRBJ1-5): DAGVTQSPTHLIKTRGQQVTLRCSPKSGHDTVSWYQQALGQGPQFIFQYYEEEERQRGNFPDRFSGHQFPNYSSELNVNALLLGDSALYLCASSLKGQGKDQPQHFGDGTRLSIL.

The chain is built from TRBV19 and TRBJ1-1; D is unresolved. The V gene's germline CDR1 is LNHDA and CDR2 SQIVND (reference sequence). This CDR3 spans 13 amino acids. Trimming took 1 base from V and 5 from J, leaving 8 bases between them. In nucleotides, the CDR3 is TGTGCCAGTAGTATAGGGAGGTGGACTGAAGCTTTCTTT. This codes for CASSIGRWTEAFF.

J is TRBJ1-5 and V is TRBV16, with no clear D. V was shortened by 4 bases and J by 0 bases, with 13 bases between the two germline ends. Germline V gene sequence: CDR1 KGHSY, CDR2 FQNENV. The CDR3 totals 16 residues. CDR3 bases: TGTGCCAGCAGCCCATTCGAGGAAGATAGCAATCAGCCCCAGCATTTT. This sequence encodes CASSPFEEDSNQPQHF.

This clone showed up just a few times. This rearrangement joins TRBV7-8 to TRBJ2-5; no firm D call. CDR1 and CDR2 from the germline V gene are SGHVS and FQNEAQ. Trimming cost V 1 base and J 5 bases, with 14 bases left between them. The length of the CDR3 is 15 residues. This CDR3 is CASSLEGFLGETQYF. CDR3 sequence (DNA): TGTGCCAGCAGCTTAGAGGGCTTCTTAGGGGAGACCCAGTACTTC.